A single sample gave rise to the 24 T cell receptor beta chains below, sequenced in a study of cytomegalovirus exposure and HLA in healthy donors. This PCR relied on a set of 60 Vbeta primers and 13 Jbeta primers. Assay: immunoSEQ multiplex PCR; the TCRdb copy retains only in-frame clones and omits some. This sample yields 95,000 to 150,000 clones, of which roughly 80% are seen a single time; 30% belongs to the top ten. The sample comprised PBMCs. The receptors shown here come from a man aged 55 to 69 in good health and CMV-seropositive.

The chain uses TRBV25-1 and TRBJ1-2; D is ambiguous. Germline V lookup: CDR1 MGHDK, CDR2 SYGVNS. CDR3 length: 14 residues. V was shortened by 2 bases and J by 4 bases, with 11 bases between the two germline ends. The CDR3 DNA is TGTGCCAGCAGTGAACTAGGCGGTACCTATGGCTACACCTTC. Translation gives CASSELGGTYGYTF.

V gene TRBV27 combines with J gene TRBJ1-1; no reliable D call. The V and J ends lost 6 bases and 2 bases respectively, with 16 bases between them. The CDR3 is 15 amino acids. The germline CDR1 and CDR2 sequences are MNHEY and SMNVEV (reference sequence). CDR3 nucleotide sequence: TGTGCCAGCAGAATCAGACGGCAGGAAAACACTGAAGCTTTCTTT. Protein product: CASRIRRQENTEAFF.

This rearrangement joins TRBV30 to TRBJ1-2; maybe TRBD1 (5 bases). The V gene's germline CDR1 is GTSNPN and CDR2 SVGIG (reference sequence). V was pared by 4 bases and J by 4 bases, with 16 bases between. The CDR3 spans 14 residues. CDR3: CAWKMRGPPYGYTF. CDR3 nucleotides: TGTGCCTGGAAGATGCGGGGACCGCCCTATGGCTACACCTTC.

The chain recombines TRBV27 with TRBJ2-2, with D tentatively TRBD1 (5 bases). V was trimmed by 6 bases and J by 4 bases, leaving 12 bases between them. The germline V gene encodes CDR1 MNHEY and CDR2 SMNVEV (reference sequence). The CDR3 has 14 residues. CDR3 loop: CASSAQGSTGELFF. CDR3 DNA: TGTGCCAGCAGCGCCCAGGGCAGCACCGGGGAGCTGTTTTTT.

This chain connects TRBV5-1 to TRBJ1-5; TRBD1 matches 9 bases. Germline V gene data show CDR1 as SGHRS and CDR2 as YFSETQ. The CDR3 is 14 residues long. V trimming: 4 bases; J trimming: 6 bases; junction bases outside the gene matches: 5. As DNA, the CDR3 is TGCGCCAGCAGCACCGGGACAGGGCGTCAGCCCCAGCATTTT. Amino acid sequence: CASSTGTGRQPQHF.

The genes are TRBV28 and TRBJ2-7; 9 nucleotides align to TRBD2. The V gene end was trimmed by 5 bases and the J gene end by 7 bases; junction bases not matched to a gene: 15. Looked up from germline, CDR1 is MDHEN and CDR2 is SYDVKM. This CDR3 contains 16 residues. The CDR3 bases are TGTGCCAGCAGTCATCTTGAGCGGGAGGCCAGTGGGGAGCAGTACTTC. This codes for CASSHLEREASGEQYF.

V is TRBV19 and J is TRBJ1-2, with TRBD1 matching 11 bases. The CDR3 is made up of 15 amino acids. V shed 5 bases and J 4 bases; nucleotides not matched to a gene: 6. Per germline, CDR1 LNHDA and CDR2 SQIVND (reference sequence). The CDR3 DNA reads as TGTGCCAGTAGTGGACAGGGGGCCTCAGCCTATGGCTACACCTTC. Its protein product is CASSGQGASAYGYTF.

This clone was seen at least ten times. This sequence joins TRBV6-6 and TRBJ1-4, with a possible D match to TRBD1 (6 bases). The germline V gene encodes CDR1 MNHNY and CDR2 SVGAGI (reference sequence). This CDR3 has 15 amino acids. Trimming stripped 5 bases from V and 8 bases from J, with 18 bases between. The CDR3 sequence: CASSDTGMWGEKLFF. DNA of the CDR3: TGTGCCAGCAGTGATACAGGGATGTGGGGGGAAAAACTGTTTTTT.

V usage is TRBV11-2 and J usage is TRBJ1-2; TRBD1 matches 11 bases. Germline V gene data show CDR1 as SGHAT and CDR2 as FQNNGV. The V and J ends lost 8 bases and 2 bases, in that order; junction bases with no gene match: 4. CDR3 length equals 14 residues. The CDR3 nucleotides read TGTGCCAGCTTCGGACAGGGGGCGAACTATGGCTACACCTTC. This sequence encodes CASFGQGANYGYTF.

The chain has TRBV5-1 and TRBJ1-2, with D unresolved. Germline values: CDR1 SGHRS, CDR2 YFSETQ. Deletions cut 4 bases from V and 6 bases from J, with 10 bases between. There are 12 residues in the CDR3. The CDR3 protein is CASSPGWDGYTF. The DNA for the CDR3 is TGCGCCAGCAGCCCGGGTTGGGATGGCTACACCTTC.

This clone was picked up one time. CDR3 in amino acids: CASSFGGLYNEQFF. As DNA, the CDR3 is TGCGCCAGCAGCTTCGGGGGACTTTATAATGAGCAGTTCTTC. The chain combines TRBV5-1 with TRBJ2-1; D possibly corresponds to TRBD2 (6 bases). V lost 2 bases and J 7 bases, leaving 13 bases between the germline ends. Per the germline V gene, CDR1 is SGHRS and CDR2 is YFSETQ. The CDR3 totals 14 residues. Based on the CDR3 plus reference TRBV5-1 and TRBJ2-1, the full variable domain is KAGVTQTPRYLIKTRGQQVTLSCSPISGHRSVSWYQQTPGQGLQFLFEYFSETQRNKGNFPGRFSGRQFSNSRSEMNVSTLELGDSALYLCASSFGGLYNEQFFGPGTRLTVL.

J is TRBJ2-1 and V is TRBV7-9, with 8 bases that match TRBD2. Trimming took 5 bases from V and 3 from J; bases not matched to a gene: 12. CDR3 length: 17 residues. The germline CDR1 and CDR2 sequences are SEHNR and FQNEAQ (reference sequence). CDR3 region: CASSDPFLRGVYNEQFF. CDR3 DNA sequence: TGTGCCAGCAGCGACCCATTCCTGCGGGGGGTCTACAATGAGCAGTTCTTC.

J is TRBJ2-1 and V is TRBV7-9; weak D call: TRBD2 (5 bases). Germline V CDR1 and CDR2: SEHNR, FQNEAQ (reference sequence). V lost 5 bases and J 0 bases, leaving 14 bases between the germline ends. The length of the CDR3 is 16 residues. In DNA form, the CDR3 reads TGTGCCAGCAGCCCAGTGGGCGGGCCCTCCTACAATGAGCAGTTCTTC. Its protein is CASSPVGGPSYNEQFF.

This clone was counted a few times. This chain uses TRBV5-4 with TRBJ1-6, with D tentatively TRBD1 (6 bases). The CDR3 sequence is 14 residues long. V lost 0 bases and J lost 6, with 7 bases in between. Germline V gene lookup returns CDR1 SGHNT and CDR2 YYREEE (reference sequence). The CDR3 loop is CASSLARGNSPLHF. DNA for the CDR3: TGTGCCAGCAGCTTGGCCAGGGGTAATTCACCCCTCCACTTT.

The chain has TRBV6-4 and TRBJ2-1; possibly TRBD2 for D (6 bases). Trimming took 5 bases from V and 7 from J, leaving 15 bases between them. The CDR3 extends over 14 amino acids. Germline lookup yields CDR1 MRHNA and CDR2 SNTAGT. The CDR3 DNA follows: TGTGCCAGCAGTACGGGACTGGGTGAGAATGAGCAGTTCTTC. It encodes CASSTGLGENEQFF.

The rearrangement joins TRBV27 to TRBJ2-7; 8 positions match TRBD2. The V gene end was trimmed by 11 bases and the J gene end by 0 bases; junction bases not matched to a gene: 12. CDR1 is MNHEY and CDR2 is SMNVEV in the germline V gene (reference sequence). The CDR3 has 15 residues. The CDR3 is CAGRPSGGLSYEQYF. The CDR3, as DNA: TGTGCCGGCCGACCGAGCGGGGGACTCTCCTACGAGCAGTACTTC.

The chain carries TRBV30 and TRBJ2-1, with D possibly being TRBD2 (5 bases). Germline assignment: CDR1 GTSNPN and CDR2 SVGIG (reference sequence). Trimming cost V 0 bases and J 5 bases, with 8 bases left between them. The CDR3 covers 13 residues. CDR3 bases: TGTGCCTGGAGTGTAAGAGGGAACAATGAGCAGTTCTTC. It is translated as CAWSVRGNNEQFF.

The rearrangement links TRBV18 to TRBJ1-1; D is unresolved. The CDR3 is 14 amino acids. V lost 2 bases to trimming and J lost 7 bases, with 14 bases between them. In germline, CDR1 is KGHSH, CDR2 LQKENI. CDR3: CASSPTWGEGEAFF. Written as DNA, the CDR3 is TGTGCCAGCTCACCAACCTGGGGAGAAGGTGAAGCTTTCTTT. Complete variable domain (other parts from reference TRBV18 and TRBJ1-1): NAGVMQNPRHLVRRRGQEARLRCSPMKGHSHVYWYRQLPEEGLKFMVYLQKENIIDESGMPKERFSAEFPKEGPSILRIQQVVRGDSAAYFCASSPTWGEGEAFFGQGTRLTVV.

The chain is built from TRBV2 and TRBJ1-1; possible D gene TRBD1, 5 bases. Looked up from germline, CDR1 is SNHLY and CDR2 is FYNNEI. This CDR3 contains 14 residues. V shed 6 bases and J shed 1 base, with 12 bases lying between them. The CDR3 nucleotides read TGTGCCAGCAGCGCGGGACGGAAGAACACTGAAGCTTTCTTT. Encoded protein: CASSAGRKNTEAFF.

The chain employs TRBV2 and TRBJ2-1; 12 bases match TRBD2. CDR3 length: 15 residues. Germline CDR1 is SNHLY and CDR2 is FYNNEI. The ends lost 4 bases at V and 6 bases at J; junction bases unmatched: 4. The CDR3 loop reads CASSVTSGRANEQFF. As DNA, the CDR3 is TGTGCCAGCAGTGTGACTAGCGGGAGAGCCAATGAGCAGTTCTTC.

This chain uses TRBV25-1 with TRBJ2-1; 8 nucleotides match TRBD2. The trim removed 4 bases at V and 6 bases at J, leaving 8 bases unmatched. The CDR3 runs to 15 residues. The V gene's germline CDR1 is MGHDK and CDR2 SYGVNS. The CDR3 loop is CASSGRGTRSNEQFF. The CDR3 coding sequence is TGTGCCAGCAGTGGGCGGGGGACTAGGAGCAATGAGCAGTTCTTC.

The rearrangement joins TRBV28 to TRBJ2-1, with TRBD2 identical over 7 bases. CDR1 is MDHEN, CDR2 SYDVKM, per germline. V trimming: 3 bases; J trimming: 9 bases; junction bases outside the gene matches: 11. This CDR3 is built from 15 residues. DNA for the CDR3: TGTGCCAGCAGTTTTCTTTTAGGGACTAAGTTTGAGCAGTTCTTC. Protein: CASSFLLGTKFEQFF.

The chain uses TRBV5-1 and TRBJ2-7; 7 bases are a match to TRBD1. The V segment lost 2 bases and the J segment 3 bases; nucleotides outside the gene matches: 5. Germline loops: CDR1 SGHRS, CDR2 YFSETQ. This CDR3 region has 14 residues. The CDR3 DNA is TGCGCCAGCAGCTTAGACAGGGCTAACTACGAGCAGTACTTC. It translates to CASSLDRANYEQYF.

The genes are TRBV5-1 and TRBJ2-3; 10 bases match TRBD2. This CDR3 comprises 18 residues. V lost 0 bases and J lost 3; bases outside the gene matches: 10. Germline CDR1 SGHRS, CDR2 YFSETQ. The CDR3 DNA reads as TGCGCCAGCAGCTTGGGCGGGGTAGCGGGGGGCCATACAGATACGCAGTATTTT. This translates into CASSLGGVAGGHTDTQYF.